Following are 11 T cell receptor beta chains from one sample sequenced in a study of Ad26.COV2.S vaccination and SARS-CoV-2 variants. Here immunoSEQ multiplex PCR was the method, and the copy in TCRdb shows in-frame clones only, minus some. In the table there are some 290,000 clones, just over 85% of which are singletons. Treatment in this sample: approximately 18 received Ad26.COV2.S at low or high dose, single or two shots; roughly 5 received placebo; per-sample allocation not given. After the first vaccine or placebo injection, samples were drawn on day 63. The sample here was peripheral blood, taken in a trial of Ad26.COV2.S vaccine versus placebo. These receptors were taken from a person aged 18 to 65 who received the Ad26.COV2.S COVID-19 vaccine or a placebo.

The rearrangement joins TRBV11-2 to TRBJ2-1; TRBD1 is a possible D gene (6 bases). The germline V and J ends were trimmed by 0 bases and 4 bases, with 10 bases remaining between them. The CDR3 runs 15 residues. Per the germline V gene, CDR1 is SGHAT and CDR2 is FQNNGV. The CDR3 DNA is TGTGCCAGCAGCTTAGAGTGGACAGCATACAATGAGCAGTTCTTC. Its translation is CASSLEWTAYNEQFF.

This chain connects TRBV9 to TRBJ2-2, with D perhaps TRBD2 (6 bases). This CDR3 is built from 15 residues. Germline V gene lookup returns CDR1 SGDLS and CDR2 YYNGEE. V lost 3 bases to trimming and J lost 4 bases, with 13 bases between them. This CDR3 reads CASSAERRGTGELFF. The CDR3 DNA reads as TGTGCCAGCAGCGCTGAAAGGCGGGGCACCGGGGAGCTGTTTTTT. Complete variable domain (other parts from reference TRBV9 and TRBJ2-2): DSGVTQTPKHLITATGQRVTLRCSPRSGDLSVYWYQQSLDQGLQFLIQYYNGEERAKGNILERFSAQQFPDLHSELNLSSLELGDSALYFCASSAERRGTGELFFGEGSRLTVL.

The J gene is TRBJ1-5, the V gene TRBV7-2; D perhaps matches TRBD1 (6 bases). The CDR3 is 14 amino acids. Germline V gives CDR1 SGHTA, CDR2 FQGNSA. The V end was cut by 6 bases, the J end by 3 bases, with 12 bases between. The CDR3 reads CASSHGQNNQPQHF. CDR3 bases: TGTGCCAGCAGTCATGGACAGAACAATCAGCCCCAGCATTTT.

This chain uses TRBV19 with TRBJ1-3; D ambiguous. Trimming stripped 6 bases from V and 0 bases from J, with 6 bases between. The germline CDR1 and CDR2 sequences are LNHDA and SQIVND (reference sequence). This CDR3 region has 13 residues. The CDR3 nucleotides read TGTGCCAGTAGGAAGGGCTCTGGAAACACCATATATTTT. This gives the protein CASRKGSGNTIYF.

The J gene is TRBJ1-1, the V gene TRBV7-8; possible D gene TRBD1, 5 bases. The CDR3 is made up of 18 amino acids. CDR1 is SGHVS and CDR2 is FQNEAQ in the germline V gene. V was clipped by 4 bases and J by 4 bases, with 25 bases between them. The CDR3 is CASSSKGPPGRTVTEAFF. In DNA, the CDR3 is TGTGCCAGCAGCTCAAAAGGTCCCCCGGGACGAACGGTCACTGAAGCTTTCTTT.

J is TRBJ2-1 and V is TRBV7-4, with TRBD1 identical over 8 bases. CDR1 and CDR2 (germline): SGHVT, SQSDAQ. This CDR3 is 17 amino acids long. V was pared by 1 base and J by 5 bases, with 10 bases of the junction left unmatched. The DNA of the CDR3 is TGTGCCAGCAGCTTAGATCTCCGGGACAGGTGGGACAATGAGCAGTTCTTC. Its translation is CASSLDLRDRWDNEQFF.

The chain joins TRBV29-1 to TRBJ2-1; D uncertain. Germline CDR1 SQVTM, CDR2 ANQGSEA. V lost 3 bases and J lost 4, with 10 bases in between. The CDR3 runs to 13 residues. This CDR3 is CSVETYLYNEQFF. The CDR3 DNA reads as TGCAGCGTTGAGACCTACTTATACAATGAGCAGTTCTTC.

The chain is built from TRBV2 and TRBJ1-5; TRBD1 matches at 7 bases. The CDR3 contains 14 residues. Germline V lookup: CDR1 SNHLY, CDR2 FYNNEI. V was pared by 6 bases and J by 0 bases, with 2 bases of the junction left unmatched. The CDR3: CASRGQNSNQPQHF. The CDR3 region has the DNA TGTGCCAGCAGGGGACAGAATAGCAATCAGCCCCAGCATTTT.

V is TRBV7-9 and J is TRBJ2-7; a weak D match, TRBD2 (7 bases). Germline assignment: CDR1 SEHNR and CDR2 FQNEAQ (reference sequence). Trimming left V 6 bases short and J 0 bases short, with 15 bases between. There are 15 residues in the CDR3. CDR3 residues: CASRAGASSSYEQYF. For the CDR3, the DNA is TGTGCCAGCAGGGCGGGGGCCAGCAGCTCCTACGAGCAGTACTTC.

The chain uses TRBV27 and TRBJ2-7, with D perhaps being TRBD1 or TRBD2 (5 bases each). The CDR3 spans 14 residues. The V end was cut by 1 base, the J end by 7 bases, with 14 bases between. Germline V gene sequence: CDR1 MNHEY, CDR2 SMNVEV (reference sequence). Here the CDR3 reads CASSLFTGPKEQYF. Here the CDR3 DNA reads TGTGCCAGCAGTTTATTTACGGGACCCAAGGAGCAGTACTTC.

The chain uses TRBV6-2 or TRBV6-3 and TRBJ1-5; D is perhaps TRBD1 (6 bases). V was shortened by 3 bases and J by 5 bases, with 17 bases between the two germline ends. This CDR3 is built from 16 residues. CDR1 and CDR2 (germline): MNHEY, SVGEGT. CDR3 coding DNA: TGTGCCAGCAGTTATGGGGGGGCCCTTAAGGATCAGCCCCAGCATTTT. Translation gives CASSYGGALKDQPQHF.